The 25 T cell receptor beta chains presented below share a single source sample, sequenced in a study of blood T cell repertoires in COVID-19. Assay used: immunoSEQ multiplex PCR; TCRdb lists only in-frame clones, some missing. The sample carries 100,000 to 150,000 clones, 55% to 70% recorded once. Material for sequencing was peripheral blood. The source is a woman aged 70-85 years with acute or convalescent COVID-19.

This clone was found a few times. The CDR3 spells CASLGATNEKLFF. As DNA, the CDR3 is TGTGCCAGTCTCGGTGCAACTAATGAAAAACTGTTTTTT. The chain links TRBV12-3 or TRBV12-4 to TRBJ1-4; D is undetermined. With 9 bases removed from V and 0 bases from J, the gap between germline ends came to 8 bases. The CDR3 totals 13 residues.

This rearrangement joins TRBV3-1 (or the pseudogene TRBV3-2) to TRBJ2-2, with a possible D match to TRBD2 (6 bases). This CDR3 has 15 residues. The germline V and J ends were trimmed by 1 base and 7 bases, with 13 bases remaining between them. Looked up from germline, CDR1 is LGHDT and CDR2 is YNNKEL (reference sequence). CDR3 DNA: TGTGCCAGCAGCCAAGGTTTTTCGGGGGTCGGGGAGCTGTTTTTT. This codes for CASSQGFSGVGELFF.

This chain uses TRBV2 with TRBJ2-5; D possibly corresponds to TRBD1 (6 bases). CDR3 length: 14 residues. The germline V gene has CDR1 SNHLY and CDR2 FYNNEI. The germline V and J ends were trimmed by 11 bases and 0 bases, with 16 bases remaining between them. CDR3 sequence reads: CAQRRTGYQETQYF. The CDR3 nucleotides are TGTGCCCAGCGTCGCACAGGGTACCAAGAGACCCAGTACTTC.

The gene calls are TRBV14 and TRBJ2-1, with TRBD1 matching over 8 bases. CDR3 length equals 16 residues. The junction had 3 bases not matched to a gene; V was cut back by 1 base and J by 1 base. CDR1 and CDR2 from the germline V gene are SGHDN and FVKESK. The CDR3 region has the DNA TGTGCCAGCAGCCAAGTGGACAGGGAGTCCTACAATGAGCAGTTCTTC. Translation gives CASSQVDRESYNEQFF.

This clone was detected only a few times. The V and J genes are TRBV3-1 (or the pseudogene TRBV3-2) and TRBJ2-1, with 7 bases identical to TRBD2. The germline CDR1 and CDR2 sequences are LGHDT and YNNKEL (reference sequence). The CDR3 is made up of 17 amino acids. Trimming removed 4 bases from V and 0 bases from J; junction bases left unmatched: 9. CDR3 sequence (DNA): TGTGCCAGCAGCCTCTCCAGCGGGGCTAGCTCCTACAATGAGCAGTTCTTC. Its protein is CASSLSSGASSYNEQFF.

This clone was picked up one time. The chain joins TRBV7-3 to TRBJ2-1; TRBD2 matches 7 bases. This CDR3 spans 15 amino acids. Germline V gene sequence: CDR1 SGHTA, CDR2 FQGTGA. Unmatched junction bases numbered 11, after V lost 5 bases and J lost 7 bases. CDR3 residues: CASSPNQAGGNEQFF. Here the CDR3 DNA reads TGTGCCAGCAGCCCGAACCAGGCCGGGGGGAATGAGCAGTTCTTC.

The chain has TRBV2 and TRBJ2-1; 8 nucleotides line up with TRBD1. V was clipped by 7 bases and J by 6 bases; unmatched bases: 8. CDR1 is SNHLY, CDR2 FYNNEI, per germline. This CDR3 spans 14 amino acids. The CDR3 DNA reads as TGTGCCAGCAAAGACAGGGGATTTCTCAATGAGCAGTTCTTC. This codes for CASKDRGFLNEQFF.

This chain links TRBV9 with TRBJ2-2; TRBD2 matches 8 bases. The CDR3 loop spans 15 amino acids. Germline V CDR1 and CDR2: SGDLS, YYNGEE. With V trimmed by 2 bases and J by 7 bases, 7 bases remained unmatched. The CDR3 loop is CASSVAGGAFGELFF. In DNA form, the CDR3 reads TGTGCCAGCAGCGTGGCCGGGGGGGCTTTCGGGGAGCTGTTTTTT.

With respect to this clone: The same CDR3 is also encoded by other DNA sequences in this sample. This sequence joins TRBV5-1 and TRBJ2-5; D call uncertain. The CDR3 has 11 amino acids. Germline V gene sequence: CDR1 SGHRS, CDR2 YFSETQ. V was shortened by 4 bases and J by 3 bases, with 4 bases between the two germline ends. The CDR3 protein is CASSLEETQYF. Written as DNA, the CDR3 is TGCGCCAGCAGCCTTGAAGAGACCCAGTACTTC. The full variable domain, completed using reference TRBV5-1 and TRBJ2-5, is KAGVTQTPRYLIKTRGQQVTLSCSPISGHRSVSWYQQTPGQGLQFLFEYFSETQRNKGNFPGRFSGRQFSNSRSEMNVSTLELGDSALYLCASSLEETQYFGPGTRLLVL.

J is TRBJ2-7 and V is TRBV7-9; TRBD1 aligns across 7 bases. The J segment lost 2 bases and the V segment lost 5 bases, leaving 6 bases of the junction unmatched. The CDR3 is 14 residues long. Looked up from germline, CDR1 is SEHNR and CDR2 is FQNEAQ (reference sequence). DNA for the CDR3: TGTGCCAGCAGCAAAGGGACAGCCCCCTACGAGCAGTACTTC. Translating it yields CASSKGTAPYEQYF.

The chain carries TRBV4-1 and TRBJ2-2, with a possible D match to TRBD1 (7 bases). Trimming removed 4 bases at V and 3 bases at J, with 15 bases between. Per the germline V gene, CDR1 is MGHRA and CDR2 is YSYEKL. The CDR3 extends over 16 amino acids. This CDR3 is CASSPNSGGYTGELFF. The CDR3 bases are TGCGCCAGCAGCCCCAACTCAGGGGGGTACACCGGGGAGCTGTTTTTT.

This chain joins TRBV7-9 and TRBJ1-4; no definite D call. The CDR3 consists of 15 residues. Germline CDR1 and CDR2: SEHNR and FQNEAQ (reference sequence). Trimming removed 6 bases at V and 6 bases at J, with 17 bases between. The CDR3 region is CASRLTGQVDEKLFF. DNA for the CDR3: TGTGCCAGCAGACTTACCGGTCAGGTCGATGAAAAACTGTTTTTT.

On this clone: The conserved final phenylalanine or tryptophan is absent from the CDR3, which likely points to a read error. The chain joins TRBV7-2 to TRBJ1-2; D possibly corresponds to TRBD1 (5 bases). CDR1 SGHTA and CDR2 FQGNSA come from the germline V gene. The CDR3 sequence is 16 residues long. Trimming cost V 2 bases and J 6 bases, with 19 bases left between them. CDR3 region: CASSLLPVQELNGYTL. The CDR3 nucleotides read TGTGCCAGCAGCTTACTACCGGTACAGGAGTTGAATGGCTACACCCTC.

The V call is TRBV9, the J call TRBJ1-4; 7 bases line up with TRBD1. The CDR3 loop spans 16 amino acids. Germline CDR1 is SGDLS and CDR2 is YYNGEE. V shed 0 bases and J 5 bases; nucleotides not matched to a gene: 7. CDR3 in DNA: TGTGCCAGCAGCGTAGCCCCGACAGGGAGAAATGAAAAACTGTTTTTT. Encoded protein: CASSVAPTGRNEKLFF.

The chain is built from TRBV6-1 and TRBJ2-5; 7 bases are a match to TRBD2. The CDR3 contains 16 residues. Germline CDR1 and CDR2: MNHNS and SASEGT. With 2 bases clipped from V and 4 bases from J, the junction kept 10 bases outside the gene matches. In DNA form, the CDR3 reads TGTGCCAGCAGTGAAAGCGGGAACCGTCCGGGAGAGACCCAGTACTTC. This gives the protein CASSESGNRPGETQYF.

The chain carries TRBV30 and TRBJ2-7; 9 bases agree with TRBD2. The CDR3 loop spans 15 amino acids. Germline trimming cut 3 bases from V and 4 bases from J; bases unmatched to any gene: 10. Germline CDR1 reads GTSNPN; CDR2 reads SVGIG (reference sequence). CDR3 region: CAWRTGTSRGYEQYF. The CDR3 bases are TGTGCCTGGAGAACCGGGACTAGCCGAGGGTACGAGCAGTACTTC. The complete variable domain, with remaining parts taken from reference TRBV30 and TRBJ2-7, reads SQTIHQWPATLVQPVGSPLSLECTVEGTSNPNLYWYRQAAGRGLQLLFYSVGIGQISSEVPQNLSASRPQDRQFILSSKKLLLSDSGFYLCAWRTGTSRGYEQYFGPGTRLTVT.

The chain links TRBV7-7 to TRBJ2-5; TRBD2 aligns across 14 bases. Per the germline V gene, CDR1 is SSHAT and CDR2 is FNYEAQ (reference sequence). Trimming at V came to 4 bases and at J to 2 bases, leaving 9 bases not matched to a gene. CDR3 size: 18 residues. CDR3 region: CASSWGTSGGLLQETQYF. The CDR3 region has the DNA TGTGCCAGCAGCTGGGGGACTAGCGGGGGCCTCCTACAAGAGACCCAGTACTTC.

V and J are TRBV6-1 and TRBJ1-2; D may be TRBD1 (6 bases). The CDR3 is made up of 14 amino acids. V gave up 1 base and J gave up 6 bases, with 12 bases separating them. Germline loops: CDR1 MNHNS, CDR2 SASEGT. CDR3 residues: CASSEGGQLDGYTF. The CDR3 DNA reads TGTGCCAGCAGTGAAGGAGGACAGCTGGATGGCTACACCTTC.

The J gene is TRBJ1-4, the V gene TRBV28; 9 nucleotides align to TRBD1. Germline trimming cut 5 bases from V and 8 bases from J; bases unmatched to any gene: 6. From germline, CDR1 is MDHEN and CDR2 SYDVKM. The CDR3 sequence is 14 residues long. The CDR3 DNA follows: TGTGCCAGCAGTCGGACAGGGGCGGGCGAAAAACTGTTTTTT. Its translation: CASSRTGAGEKLFF.

This CDR3 reads CAWSIQGVGNQPQHF. The CDR3 nucleotides read TGTGCCTGGAGTATACAGGGAGTGGGGAACCAGCCCCAGCATTTT. The chain uses TRBV30 and TRBJ1-5, with D possibly matching TRBD1 (6 bases). Germline CDR1 is GTSNPN and CDR2 is SVGIG (reference sequence). V gave up 2 bases and J gave up 7 bases, with 18 bases separating them. The CDR3 loop spans 15 amino acids.

This clone occurred a few times. The chain uses TRBV6-6 and TRBJ1-2; no reliable D call. CDR1 is MNHNY, CDR2 SVGAGI, per germline (reference sequence). The ends were cut back, 7 bases at V and 4 bases at J, with 13 bases in the middle. The length of the CDR3 is 13 residues. Here the CDR3 reads CASTPRGFYGYTF. The CDR3 nucleotides are TGTGCCAGCACCCCACGCGGATTCTATGGCTACACCTTC.

This clone was found a few times. The chain employs TRBV4-2 and TRBJ2-5, with D hard to call. The V and J ends lost 4 bases and 5 bases respectively, with 11 bases between them. The CDR3 totals 13 residues. CDR1 is LGHNA and CDR2 is YNFKEQ in the germline V gene. CDR3 sequence reads: CASSPEVTETQYF. In DNA, the CDR3 is TGTGCCAGCAGCCCCGAGGTAACGGAGACCCAGTACTTC.

The chain combines TRBV6-5 with TRBJ2-2; D is unresolved. V lost 8 bases and J 4 bases, leaving 11 bases between the germline ends. The CDR3 loop spans 13 amino acids. CDR1 MNHEY and CDR2 SVGAGI come from the germline V gene. CDR3 DNA: TGTGCCAGCTCCCACCCAGGCACCGGGGAGCTGTTTTTT. As protein: CASSHPGTGELFF.

The chain uses TRBV5-1 and TRBJ1-2; TRBD1 agrees at 7 bases. J lost 7 bases, V lost 3 bases, and 12 bases had no gene match. The CDR3 runs 15 residues. Looked up from germline, CDR1 is SGHRS and CDR2 is YFSETQ. The CDR3: CASSSEGASVGGYTF. Written as DNA, the CDR3 is TGCGCCAGCAGCTCAGAGGGGGCGTCGGTGGGTGGCTACACCTTC. Together with reference TRBV5-1 and TRBJ1-2, the CDR3 gives the full variable domain: KAGVTQTPRYLIKTRGQQVTLSCSPISGHRSVSWYQQTPGQGLQFLFEYFSETQRNKGNFPGRFSGRQFSNSRSEMNVSTLELGDSALYLCASSSEGASVGGYTFGSGTRLTVV.

The gene calls are TRBV14 and TRBJ2-1, with 7 bases lining up with TRBD2. This CDR3 is built from 18 residues. The V segment lost 1 base and the J segment 3 bases; nucleotides outside the gene matches: 12. Per the germline V gene, CDR1 is SGHDN and CDR2 is FVKESK. The CDR3 DNA is TGTGCCAGCAGCCAAGGATCGCGCGGGAGCTCCCACTACAATGAGCAGTTCTTC. Protein sequence: CASSQGSRGSSHYNEQFF.